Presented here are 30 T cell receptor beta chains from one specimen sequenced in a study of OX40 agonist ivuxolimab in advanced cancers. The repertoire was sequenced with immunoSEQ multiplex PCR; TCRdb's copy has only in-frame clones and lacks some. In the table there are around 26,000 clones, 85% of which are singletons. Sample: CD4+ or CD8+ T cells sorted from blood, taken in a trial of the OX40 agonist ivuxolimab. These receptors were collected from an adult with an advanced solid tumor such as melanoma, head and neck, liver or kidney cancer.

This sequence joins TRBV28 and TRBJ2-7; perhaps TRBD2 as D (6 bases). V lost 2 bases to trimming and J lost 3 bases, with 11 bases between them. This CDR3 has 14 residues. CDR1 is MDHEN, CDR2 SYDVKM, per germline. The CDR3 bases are TGTGCCAGCAGTTTAAGGGGACTCGACTACGAGCAGTACTTC. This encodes CASSLRGLDYEQYF. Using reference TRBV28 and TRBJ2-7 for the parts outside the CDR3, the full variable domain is DVKVTQSSRYLVKRTGEKVFLECVQDMDHENMFWYRQDPGLGLRLIYFSYDVKMKEKGDIPEGYSVSREKKERFSLILESASTNQTSMYLCASSLRGLDYEQYFGPGTRLTVT.

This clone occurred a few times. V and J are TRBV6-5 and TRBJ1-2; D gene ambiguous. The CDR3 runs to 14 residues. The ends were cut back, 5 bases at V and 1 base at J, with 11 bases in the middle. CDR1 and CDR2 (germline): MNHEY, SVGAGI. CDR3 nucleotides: TGTGCCAGCAGTCCGGACGTCATTAACTATGGCTACACCTTC. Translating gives CASSPDVINYGYTF.

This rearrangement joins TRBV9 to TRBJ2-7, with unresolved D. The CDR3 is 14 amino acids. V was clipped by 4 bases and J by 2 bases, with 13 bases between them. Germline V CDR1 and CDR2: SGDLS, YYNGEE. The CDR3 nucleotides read TGTGCCAGCAGCAGGCAGGCCGGAGCCTACGAGCAGTACTTC. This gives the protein CASSRQAGAYEQYF.

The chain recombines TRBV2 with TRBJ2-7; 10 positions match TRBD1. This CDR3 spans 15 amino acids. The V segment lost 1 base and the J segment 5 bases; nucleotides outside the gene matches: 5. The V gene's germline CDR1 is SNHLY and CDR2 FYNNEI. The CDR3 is CASSEDDRGPNEQYF. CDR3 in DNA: TGTGCCAGCAGTGAAGATGACAGGGGGCCCAACGAGCAGTACTTC.

CDR3 loop: CASSQDVTGGPPDTQYF. The CDR3 coding sequence is TGCGCCAGCAGCCAAGATGTGACGGGGGGGCCTCCAGATACGCAGTATTTT. The chain uses TRBV4-1 and TRBJ2-3; 8 bases fit TRBD2. Germline V CDR1 and CDR2: MGHRA, YSYEKL. Trimming took 0 bases from V and 4 from J; bases not matched to a gene: 9. The CDR3 totals 17 residues.

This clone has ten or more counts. CDR3 nucleotide sequence: TGCACCAGCAGTCCCGGGACAGGGCCTAACTATGGCTACACCTTC. This gives the protein CTSSPGTGPNYGYTF. The chain couples TRBV1 to TRBJ1-2; the table's D call of TRBD1 was not tested on the DNA. TRBV1 has pseudogene status. This CDR3 spans 15 amino acids.

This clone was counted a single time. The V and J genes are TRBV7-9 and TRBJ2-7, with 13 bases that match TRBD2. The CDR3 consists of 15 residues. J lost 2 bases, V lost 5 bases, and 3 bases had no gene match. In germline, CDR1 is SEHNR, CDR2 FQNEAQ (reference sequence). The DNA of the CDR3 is TGTGCCAGCAGCCGCGGGACTAGCGGGGCCTACGAGCAGTACTTC. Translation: CASSRGTSGAYEQYF. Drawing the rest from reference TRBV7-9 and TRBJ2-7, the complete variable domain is DTGVSQNPRHKITKRGQNVTFRCDPISEHNRLYWYRQTLGQGPEFLTYFQNEAQLEKSRLLSDRFSAERPKGSFSTLEIQRTEQGDSAMYLCASSRGTSGAYEQYFGPGTRLTVT.

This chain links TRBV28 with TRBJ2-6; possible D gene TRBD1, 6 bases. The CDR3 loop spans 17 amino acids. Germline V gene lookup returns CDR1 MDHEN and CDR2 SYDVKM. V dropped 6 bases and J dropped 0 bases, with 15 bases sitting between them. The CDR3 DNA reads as TGTGCCAGCAGAATACAGGGCCCCTACTCTGGGGCCAACGTCCTGACTTTC. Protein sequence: CASRIQGPYSGANVLTF.

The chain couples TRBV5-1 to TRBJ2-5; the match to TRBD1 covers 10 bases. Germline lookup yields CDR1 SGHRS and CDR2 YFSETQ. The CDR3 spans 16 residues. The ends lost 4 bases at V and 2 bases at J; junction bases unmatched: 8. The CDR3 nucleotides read TGCGCCAGCAGCGTCCGGGACAGGGGCACTCAAGAGACCCAGTACTTC. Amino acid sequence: CASSVRDRGTQETQYF.

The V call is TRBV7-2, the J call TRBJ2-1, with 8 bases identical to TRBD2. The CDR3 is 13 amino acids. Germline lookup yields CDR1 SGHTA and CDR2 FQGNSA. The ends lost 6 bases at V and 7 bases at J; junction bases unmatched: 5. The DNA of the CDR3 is TGTGCCAGCAGGAGGGGACTAGTAAATGAGCAGTTCTTC. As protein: CASRRGLVNEQFF.

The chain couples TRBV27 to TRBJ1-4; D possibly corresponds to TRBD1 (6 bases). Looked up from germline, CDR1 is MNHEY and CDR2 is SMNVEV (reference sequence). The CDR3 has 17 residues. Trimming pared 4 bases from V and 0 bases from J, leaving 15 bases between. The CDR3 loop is CASSSGQPQSTNEKLFF. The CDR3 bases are TGTGCCAGCAGTTCTGGACAGCCACAATCAACTAATGAAAAACTGTTTTTT.

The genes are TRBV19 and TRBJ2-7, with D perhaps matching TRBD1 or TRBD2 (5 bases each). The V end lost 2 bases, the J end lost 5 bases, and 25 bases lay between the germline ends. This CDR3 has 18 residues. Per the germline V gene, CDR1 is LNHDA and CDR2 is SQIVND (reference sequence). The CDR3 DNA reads TGTGCCAGTAGTATACAGTACTACCTCGGGACGCTGGCTCACGAGCAGTACTTC. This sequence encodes CASSIQYYLGTLAHEQYF.

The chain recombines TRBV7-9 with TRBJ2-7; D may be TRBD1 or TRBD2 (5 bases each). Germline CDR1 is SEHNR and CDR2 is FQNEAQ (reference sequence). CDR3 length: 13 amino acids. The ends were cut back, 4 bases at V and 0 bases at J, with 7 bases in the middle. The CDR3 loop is CASSWGPSYEQYF. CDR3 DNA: TGTGCCAGCAGCTGGGGACCCTCCTACGAGCAGTACTTC.

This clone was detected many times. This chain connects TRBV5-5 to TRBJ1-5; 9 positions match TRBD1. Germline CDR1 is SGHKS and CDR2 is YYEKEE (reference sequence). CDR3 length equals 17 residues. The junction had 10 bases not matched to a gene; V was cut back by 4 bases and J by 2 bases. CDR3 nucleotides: TGTGCCAGCAGCGGAACAACAGGGGGCTTGGGCAATCAGCCCCAGCATTTT. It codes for CASSGTTGGLGNQPQHF.

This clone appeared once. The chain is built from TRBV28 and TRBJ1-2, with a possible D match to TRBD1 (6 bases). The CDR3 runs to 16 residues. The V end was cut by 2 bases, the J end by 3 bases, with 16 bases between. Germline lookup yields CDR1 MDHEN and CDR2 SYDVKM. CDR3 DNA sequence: TGTGCCAGCAGTTTAGGCCCCGGGGGCTCAGACTATGGCTACACCTTC. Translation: CASSLGPGGSDYGYTF.

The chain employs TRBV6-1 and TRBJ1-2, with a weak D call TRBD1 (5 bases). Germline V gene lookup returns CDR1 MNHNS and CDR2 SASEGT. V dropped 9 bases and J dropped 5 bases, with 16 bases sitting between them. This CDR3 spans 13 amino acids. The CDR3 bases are TGTGCCAGTGAACAGGCGCCCGGGTATGGCTACACCTTC. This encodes CASEQAPGYGYTF.

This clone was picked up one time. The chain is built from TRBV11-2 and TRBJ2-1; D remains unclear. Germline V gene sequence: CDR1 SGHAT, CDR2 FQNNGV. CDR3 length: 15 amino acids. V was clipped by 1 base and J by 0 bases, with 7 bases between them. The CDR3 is CASSLVVLSYNEQFF. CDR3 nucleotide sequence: TGTGCCAGCAGCTTAGTGGTCCTCTCCTACAATGAGCAGTTCTTC.

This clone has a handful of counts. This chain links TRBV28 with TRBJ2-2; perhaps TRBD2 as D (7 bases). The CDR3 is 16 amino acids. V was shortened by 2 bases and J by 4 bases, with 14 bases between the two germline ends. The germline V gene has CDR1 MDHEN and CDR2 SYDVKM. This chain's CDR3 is CASSLLAGASTGELFF. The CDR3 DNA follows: TGTGCCAGCAGTTTACTGGCGGGGGCCAGCACCGGGGAGCTGTTTTTT.

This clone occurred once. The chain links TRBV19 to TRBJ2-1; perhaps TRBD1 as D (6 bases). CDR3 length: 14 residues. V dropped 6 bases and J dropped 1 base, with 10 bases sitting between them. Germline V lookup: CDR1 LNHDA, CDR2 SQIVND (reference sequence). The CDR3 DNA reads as TGTGCCAGTAGCTGGGACACATCCTACAATGAGCAGTTCTTC. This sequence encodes CASSWDTSYNEQFF.

The CDR3 bases are TGCGCCAGCAGCTTGGTAACTTACAACCACGAGCAGTACTTC. The encoded protein is CASSLVTYNHEQYF. V gene TRBV5-1 combines with J gene TRBJ2-7; D is uncertain. Trimming shortened V by 0 bases and J by 5 bases, and 12 bases separated the two germline ends. The V gene's germline CDR1 is SGHRS and CDR2 YFSETQ. The CDR3 has 14 residues.

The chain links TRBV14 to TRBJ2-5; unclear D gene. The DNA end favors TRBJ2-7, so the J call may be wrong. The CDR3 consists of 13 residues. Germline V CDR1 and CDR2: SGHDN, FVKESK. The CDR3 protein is CASSPSTFYEQYF. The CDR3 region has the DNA TGTGCCAGCAGCCCATCCACGTTTTACGAGCAGTACTTC.

The CDR3, as DNA: TGTGCCAGCAGTAATCAGGGGGCCCAGCCCCAGCATTTT. As protein: CASSNQGAQPQHF. The chain couples TRBV6-6 to TRBJ1-5, with 8 bases matching TRBD1. J gave up 7 bases and V 5 bases, and 4 bases lay outside the gene matches. CDR1 and CDR2 from the germline V gene are MNHNY and SVGAGI (reference sequence). CDR3 length: 13 residues.

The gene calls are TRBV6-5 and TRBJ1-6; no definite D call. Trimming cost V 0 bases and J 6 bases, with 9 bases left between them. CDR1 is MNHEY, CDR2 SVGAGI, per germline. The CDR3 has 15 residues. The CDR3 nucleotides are TGTGCCAGCAGTTACTCGAAACAGTCTAATTCACCCCTCCACTTT. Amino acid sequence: CASSYSKQSNSPLHF.

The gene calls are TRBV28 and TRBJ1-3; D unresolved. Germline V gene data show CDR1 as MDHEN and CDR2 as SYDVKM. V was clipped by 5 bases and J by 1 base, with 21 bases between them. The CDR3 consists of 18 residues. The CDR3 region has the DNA TGTGCCAGCAGTCCCCCCCCGAAGACCGTTAGATCTGGAAACACCATATATTTT. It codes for CASSPPPKTVRSGNTIYF.

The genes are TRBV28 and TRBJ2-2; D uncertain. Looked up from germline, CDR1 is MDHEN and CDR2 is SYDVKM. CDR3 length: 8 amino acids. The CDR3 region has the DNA TGTGCGGGGGGGGAGCTGTTTTTT. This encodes CAGGELFF.

CDR3 nucleotide sequence: TGTGCCAGTCGGGGTGGCAGTTACGAGCAGTACTTC. This gives the protein CASRGGSYEQYF. The chain carries TRBV2 and TRBJ2-7; maybe TRBD2 (5 bases). Germline-derived CDR1 and CDR2 are SNHLY and FYNNEI. Trimming removed 9 bases from V and 4 bases from J, with 13 bases in between. This CDR3 comprises 12 residues.

The CDR3 region has the DNA TGTGCCAGCGCGTCGCGGACTAATTCACCCCTCCACTTT. It is translated as CASASRTNSPLHF. This sequence joins TRBV6-5 and TRBJ1-6; the D is unclear. With 8 bases removed from V and 6 bases from J, the gap between germline ends came to 11 bases. This CDR3 is built from 13 residues. CDR1 MNHEY and CDR2 SVGAGI come from the germline V gene.

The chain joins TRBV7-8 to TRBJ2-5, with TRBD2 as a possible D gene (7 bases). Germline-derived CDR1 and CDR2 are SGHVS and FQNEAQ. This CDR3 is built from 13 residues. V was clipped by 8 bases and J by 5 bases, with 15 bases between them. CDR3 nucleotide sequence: TGTGCCAGCCTTGCGGGGGCGGGGGAGACCCAGTACTTC. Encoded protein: CASLAGAGETQYF.

CDR3 loop: CASRTHTENEQYF. The CDR3 bases are TGTGCCAGCAGGACCCACACAGAGAACGAGCAGTACTTC. The chain recombines TRBV5-4 with TRBJ2-7, with D unresolved. The CDR3 is 13 residues long. Trimming pared 5 bases from V and 5 bases from J, leaving 14 bases between. Per the germline V gene, CDR1 is SGHNT and CDR2 is YYREEE (reference sequence).

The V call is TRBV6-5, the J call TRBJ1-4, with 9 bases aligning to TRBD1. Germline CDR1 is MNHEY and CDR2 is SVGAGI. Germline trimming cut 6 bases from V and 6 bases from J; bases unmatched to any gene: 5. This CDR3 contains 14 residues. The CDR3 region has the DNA TGTGCCAGCAGCGGCCGGGACAGGGATGAAAAACTGTTTTTT. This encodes CASSGRDRDEKLFF.